A single sample gave rise to the 21 T cell receptor beta chains below, sequenced in a study of radiotherapy plus CTLA-4 blockade in lung cancer. Profiled with immunoSEQ multiplex PCR; TCRdb holds only in-frame clones, not every one. The table has about 25,000 clones, about 76% seen once. This specimen was peripheral blood, taken from a patient treated with radiotherapy plus ipilimumab. The origin of the receptors is a human donor with non-small cell lung cancer whose response to radiotherapy plus ipilimumab could not be evaluated.

The rearrangement links TRBV6-5 to TRBJ1-2; D remains unclear. Germline CDR1 and CDR2: MNHEY and SVGAGI. V lost 2 bases to trimming and J lost 8 bases, with 12 bases between them. The CDR3 runs 13 residues. CDR3 coding DNA: TGTGCCAGCAGTTACAGAAGACGAGGGGGCTACACCTTC. Its translation: CASSYRRRGGYTF.

The chain combines TRBV27 with TRBJ2-7; 14 nucleotides agree with TRBD2. Germline V CDR1 and CDR2: MNHEY, SMNVEV (reference sequence). The CDR3 loop spans 17 amino acids. J gave up 4 bases and V 4 bases, and 9 bases lay outside the gene matches. CDR3 coding DNA: TGTGCCAGCAGTTCCCGCCCCGGGACTAGCGGGAGTTACGAGCAGTACTTC. It specifies CASSSRPGTSGSYEQYF.

This clone was detected only a few times. The chain is built from TRBV11-2 and TRBJ2-7; 7 bases line up with TRBD1. The junction had 7 bases not matched to a gene; V was cut back by 5 bases and J by 0 bases. The CDR3 consists of 15 residues. Germline loops: CDR1 SGHAT, CDR2 FQNNGV. The chain's CDR3 is CASSPRQGISYEQYF. The CDR3, as DNA: TGTGCCAGCAGCCCCAGACAGGGAATCTCCTACGAGCAGTACTTC.

The chain is built from TRBV4-3 and TRBJ2-3; 7 nucleotides agree with TRBD2. This CDR3 has 11 amino acids. CDR1 LGHNA and CDR2 YSLEER come from the germline V gene. Losses at the gene ends were 2 bases for V and 14 bases for J; bases not matched to a gene: 4. The CDR3 is CASSQTGTTYF. The CDR3 DNA follows: TGCGCCAGCAGCCAAACCGGGACTACGTATTTT.

The chain is built from TRBV9 and TRBJ2-1; 14 nucleotides line up with TRBD2. The CDR3 contains 17 residues. Unmatched junction bases numbered 11, after V lost 0 bases and J lost 12 bases. Germline CDR1 SGDLS, CDR2 YYNGEE. The CDR3 nucleotides are TGTGCCAGCAGCGTAGGGGTCGGACTAGCGGGAGGCCGAGGGCAGTTCTTC. This encodes CASSVGVGLAGGRGQFF.

This clone was seen a few times. The chain is built from TRBV2 and TRBJ2-5; 7 bases align to TRBD1. Per the germline V gene, CDR1 is SNHLY and CDR2 is FYNNEI. This CDR3 is 13 amino acids long. Trimming cost V 1 base and J 8 bases; bases outside gene matches: 4. The CDR3 reads CASSEDRGDTQYF. CDR3 sequence (DNA): TGTGCCAGCAGTGAAGACAGGGGAGATACCCAGTACTTC.

The V gene is TRBV19, the J gene TRBJ1-1, with D hard to call. The CDR3 extends over 12 amino acids. Trimming took off 1 base at V and 7 bases at J, with 7 bases between the two ends. Germline CDR1 reads LNHDA; CDR2 reads SQIVND (reference sequence). CDR3 coding DNA: TGTGCCAGTAGTATAGGAGCGCGTGAAGCTTTCTTT. Protein sequence: CASSIGAREAFF.

The V and J genes are TRBV27 and TRBJ1-6; the D gene is possibly TRBD1 (6 bases). Deletions cut 3 bases from V and 7 bases from J, with 22 bases between. The CDR3 runs 18 residues. Germline loops: CDR1 MNHEY, CDR2 SMNVEV (reference sequence). CDR3 loop: CASSFSEGTHRRNSPLHF. The CDR3 DNA sequence: TGTGCCAGCAGTTTTTCGGAAGGGACACATCGAAGGAATTCACCCCTCCACTTT.

In its sample, this clone was seen once. The chain links TRBV27 to TRBJ1-1; no reliable D call. Trimming shortened V by 4 bases and J by 1 base, and 10 bases separated the two germline ends. CDR3 length equals 14 residues. Looked up from germline, CDR1 is MNHEY and CDR2 is SMNVEV (reference sequence). The CDR3 DNA sequence: TGTGCCAGCAGTTCCGGTCCATGGAACACTGAAGCTTTCTTT. Amino acids: CASSSGPWNTEAFF.

This clone was seen a handful of times. The chain uses TRBV18 and TRBJ2-7; D might be TRBD2 (6 bases). CDR3 length: 15 amino acids. The germline CDR1 and CDR2 sequences are KGHSH and LQKENI. V lost 1 base to trimming and J lost 2 bases, with 12 bases between them. Written as DNA, the CDR3 is TGTGCCAGCTCACCACGTGGGACTTCCACCTACGAGCAGTACTTC. It codes for CASSPRGTSTYEQYF.

This chain uses TRBV2 with TRBJ2-7, with D perhaps matching TRBD1 (6 bases). CDR3 length equals 13 residues. Germline CDR1 is SNHLY and CDR2 is FYNNEI. The V end lost 5 bases, the J end lost 7 bases, and 15 bases lay between the germline ends. CDR3 residues: CASSPGTPPEQYF. CDR3 sequence (DNA): TGTGCCAGCAGTCCCGGGACACCCCCTGAGCAGTACTTC.

The CDR3 nucleotides read TGTGCCAGCAGTTTGGACAGTGCATCTGGAAACACCATATATTTT. Translation gives CASSLDSASGNTIYF. The chain joins TRBV28 to TRBJ1-3; the D gene is possibly TRBD1 (6 bases). The CDR3 sequence is 15 residues long. Germline CDR1 MDHEN, CDR2 SYDVKM. Trimming pared 3 bases from V and 1 base from J, leaving 10 bases between.

V usage is TRBV5-1 and J usage is TRBJ2-5; D remains ambiguous. Germline V gene data show CDR1 as SGHRS and CDR2 as YFSETQ. This CDR3 has 13 residues. Trimming removed 0 bases at V and 4 bases at J, with 7 bases between. The CDR3 region is CASSLDGPETQYF. The CDR3 DNA follows: TGCGCCAGCAGCTTGGATGGGCCAGAGACCCAGTACTTC.

J is TRBJ2-3 and V is TRBV2, with D uncertain. Trimming shortened V by 6 bases and J by 0 bases, and 16 bases separated the two germline ends. The CDR3 has 16 amino acids. Germline V gene sequence: CDR1 SNHLY, CDR2 FYNNEI. For the CDR3, the DNA is TGTGCCAGCAGAAGGTTATGGCGGTCTAGCACAGATACGCAGTATTTT. Residues: CASRRLWRSSTDTQYF.

This chain joins TRBV27 and TRBJ2-1; 7 positions match TRBD2. The CDR3 extends over 16 amino acids. V gave up 0 bases and J gave up 4 bases; unmatched junction bases: 6. The germline CDR1 and CDR2 sequences are MNHEY and SMNVEV (reference sequence). The CDR3 spells CASSLSGEGFYNEQFF. For the CDR3, the DNA is TGTGCCAGCAGTTTATCGGGGGAGGGATTTTACAATGAGCAGTTCTTC.

The V and J genes are TRBV7-8 and TRBJ2-7, with no clear D. The CDR3 consists of 15 residues. With 5 bases removed from V and 2 bases from J, the gap between germline ends came to 16 bases. CDR1 SGHVS and CDR2 FQNEAQ come from the germline V gene. CDR3 region: CASSPPPRPPYEQYF. As DNA, the CDR3 is TGTGCCAGCAGCCCCCCCCCGCGGCCTCCCTACGAGCAGTACTTC.

There are a few counts of this clone. In DNA form, the CDR3 reads TGTGCCAGCAGCTTAAGGAGGGGACAGGGTCGTGAAAAACTGTTTTTT. Its translation: CASSLRRGQGREKLFF. The chain links TRBV7-8 to TRBJ1-4; 9 nucleotides match TRBD1. CDR1 is SGHVS and CDR2 is FQNEAQ in the germline V gene. The CDR3 is made up of 16 amino acids. The trim removed 2 bases at V and 7 bases at J, leaving 8 bases unmatched.

The chain is built from TRBV15 and TRBJ2-5; 10 nucleotides match TRBD1. This CDR3 contains 15 residues. Germline V gives CDR1 LNHNV, CDR2 YYDKDF (reference sequence). The V and J ends lost 5 bases and 0 bases, in that order; junction bases with no gene match: 3. The CDR3 is CATSRDRGHQETQYF. In DNA form, the CDR3 reads TGTGCCACCAGCCGGGACAGGGGACACCAAGAGACCCAGTACTTC.

This chain joins TRBV11-3 and TRBJ2-3; TRBD2 agrees at 12 bases. The junction had 5 bases not matched to a gene; V was cut back by 5 bases and J by 2 bases. Germline-derived CDR1 and CDR2 are SGHNT and YENEEA. The CDR3 is 16 amino acids. The CDR3 DNA reads TGTGCCAGCAGCCCGCTAGCGGGAGGGCCCACAGATACGCAGTATTTT. Residues: CASSPLAGGPTDTQYF.

The gene calls are TRBV19 and TRBJ2-2; D may be TRBD2 (5 bases). V was shortened by 4 bases and J by 11 bases, with 20 bases between the two germline ends. Looked up from germline, CDR1 is LNHDA and CDR2 is SQIVND (reference sequence). The CDR3 has 15 residues. In DNA, the CDR3 is TGTGCCAGTAGTACGCTTCTAGCCTCTGCCCGCGAGCTGTTTTTT. This gives the protein CASSTLLASARELFF.

The chain joins TRBV6-6 to TRBJ2-5; 8 positions agree with TRBD2. The CDR3 is made up of 13 amino acids. Germline V lookup: CDR1 MNHNY, CDR2 SVGAGI (reference sequence). The V segment lost 8 bases and the J segment 5 bases; nucleotides outside the gene matches: 7. CDR3 sequence reads: CASGRTSIETQYF. CDR3 DNA sequence: TGTGCCAGCGGGAGGACTAGCATTGAGACCCAGTACTTC.